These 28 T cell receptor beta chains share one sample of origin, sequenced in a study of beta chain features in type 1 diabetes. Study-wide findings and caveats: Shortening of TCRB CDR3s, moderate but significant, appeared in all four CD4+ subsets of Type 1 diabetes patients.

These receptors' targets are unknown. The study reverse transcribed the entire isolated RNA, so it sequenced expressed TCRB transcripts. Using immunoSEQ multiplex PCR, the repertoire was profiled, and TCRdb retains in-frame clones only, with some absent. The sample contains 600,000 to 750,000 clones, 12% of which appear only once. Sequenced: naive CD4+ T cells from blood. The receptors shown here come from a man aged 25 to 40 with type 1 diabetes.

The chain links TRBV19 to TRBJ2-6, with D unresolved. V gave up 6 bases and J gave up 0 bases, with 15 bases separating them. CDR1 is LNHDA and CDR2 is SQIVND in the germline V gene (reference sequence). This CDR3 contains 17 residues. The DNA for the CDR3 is TGTGCCAGTAGAATCGACAACTCTCCCTCTGGGGCCAACGTCCTGACTTTC. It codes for CASRIDNSPSGANVLTF.

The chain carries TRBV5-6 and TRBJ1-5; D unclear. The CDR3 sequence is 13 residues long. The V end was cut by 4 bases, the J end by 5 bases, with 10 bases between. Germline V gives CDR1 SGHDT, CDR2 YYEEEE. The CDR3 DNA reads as TGTGCCAGCAGCCTAGGGAGGGATCAGCCCCAGCATTTT. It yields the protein CASSLGRDQPQHF.

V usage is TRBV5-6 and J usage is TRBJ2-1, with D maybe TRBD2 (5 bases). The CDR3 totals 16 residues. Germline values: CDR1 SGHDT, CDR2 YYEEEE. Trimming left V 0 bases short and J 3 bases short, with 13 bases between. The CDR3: CASSLAGSGNYNEQFF. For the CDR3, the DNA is TGTGCCAGCAGCTTGGCGGGGTCCGGTAACTACAATGAGCAGTTCTTC. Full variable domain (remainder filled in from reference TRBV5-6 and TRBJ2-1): DAGVTQSPTHLIKTRGQQVTLRCSPKSGHDTVSWYQQALGQGPQFIFQYYEEEERQRGNFPDRFSGHQFPNYSSELNVNALLLGDSALYLCASSLAGSGNYNEQFFGPGTRLTVL.

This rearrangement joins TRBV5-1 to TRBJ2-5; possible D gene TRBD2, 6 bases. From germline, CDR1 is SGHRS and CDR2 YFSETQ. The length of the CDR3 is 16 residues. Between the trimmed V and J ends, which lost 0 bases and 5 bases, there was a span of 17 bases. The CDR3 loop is CASSLGGLSERETQYF. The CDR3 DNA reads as TGCGCCAGCAGCTTGGGGGGACTCTCGGAGCGGGAGACCCAGTACTTC.

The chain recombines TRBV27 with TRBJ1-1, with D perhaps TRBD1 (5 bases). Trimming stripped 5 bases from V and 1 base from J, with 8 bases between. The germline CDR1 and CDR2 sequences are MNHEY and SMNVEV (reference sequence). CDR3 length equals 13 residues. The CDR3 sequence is CASSRQSNTEAFF. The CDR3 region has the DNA TGTGCCAGCAGTCGACAGTCGAACACTGAAGCTTTCTTT.

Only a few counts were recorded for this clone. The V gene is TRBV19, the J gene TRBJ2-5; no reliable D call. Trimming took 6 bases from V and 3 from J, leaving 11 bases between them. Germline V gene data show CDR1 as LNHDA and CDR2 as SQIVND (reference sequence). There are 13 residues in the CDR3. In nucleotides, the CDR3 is TGTGCCAGTAGGACGGACGGAGAAGAGACCCAGTACTTC. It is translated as CASRTDGEETQYF.

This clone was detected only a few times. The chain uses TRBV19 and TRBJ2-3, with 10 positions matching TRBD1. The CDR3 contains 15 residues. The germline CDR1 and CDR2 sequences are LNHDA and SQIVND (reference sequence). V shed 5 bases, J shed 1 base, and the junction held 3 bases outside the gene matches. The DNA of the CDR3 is TGTGCCAGTAGTGACAGGGGGCAAGGCACAGATACGCAGTATTTT. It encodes CASSDRGQGTDTQYF.

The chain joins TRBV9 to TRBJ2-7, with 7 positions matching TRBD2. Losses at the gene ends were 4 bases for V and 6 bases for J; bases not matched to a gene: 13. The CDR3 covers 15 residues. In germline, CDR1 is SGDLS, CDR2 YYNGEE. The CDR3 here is CASSRGGLVAVEQYF. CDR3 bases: TGTGCCAGCAGCCGGGGAGGGTTAGTTGCGGTCGAGCAGTACTTC.

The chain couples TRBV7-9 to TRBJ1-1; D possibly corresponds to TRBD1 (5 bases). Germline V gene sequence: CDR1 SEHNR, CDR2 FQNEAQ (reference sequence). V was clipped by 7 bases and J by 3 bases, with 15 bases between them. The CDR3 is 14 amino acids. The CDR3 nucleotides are TGTGCCAGCATCACCTGGGGGGATGACACTGAAGCTTTCTTT. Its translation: CASITWGDDTEAFF.

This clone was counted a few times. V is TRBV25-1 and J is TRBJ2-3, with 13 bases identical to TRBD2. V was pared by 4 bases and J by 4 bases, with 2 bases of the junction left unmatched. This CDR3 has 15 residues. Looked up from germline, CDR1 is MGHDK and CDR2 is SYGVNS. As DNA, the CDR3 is TGTGCCAGCAGTGCTACTAGCGGGGGGGCAGATACGCAGTATTTT. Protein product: CASSATSGGADTQYF.

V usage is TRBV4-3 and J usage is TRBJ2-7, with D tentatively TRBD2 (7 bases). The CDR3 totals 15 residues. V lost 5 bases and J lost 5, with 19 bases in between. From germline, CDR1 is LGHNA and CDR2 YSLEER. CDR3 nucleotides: TGCGCCAGCAGCACGACCCTAGTCGGGGGGCACGAGCAGTACTTC. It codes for CASSTTLVGGHEQYF.

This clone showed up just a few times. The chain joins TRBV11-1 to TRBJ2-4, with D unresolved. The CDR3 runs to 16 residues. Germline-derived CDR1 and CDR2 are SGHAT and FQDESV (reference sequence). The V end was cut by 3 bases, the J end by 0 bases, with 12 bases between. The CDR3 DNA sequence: TGTGCCAGCAGCTTCTGGACGGGCTTAGCCAAAAACATTCAGTACTTC. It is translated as CASSFWTGLAKNIQYF. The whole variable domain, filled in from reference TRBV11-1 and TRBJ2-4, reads EAEVAQSPRYKITEKSQAVAFWCDPISGHATLYWYRQILGQGPELLVQFQDESVVDDSQLPKDRFSAERLKGVDSTLKIQPAELGDSAMYLCASSFWTGLAKNIQYFGAGTRLSVL.

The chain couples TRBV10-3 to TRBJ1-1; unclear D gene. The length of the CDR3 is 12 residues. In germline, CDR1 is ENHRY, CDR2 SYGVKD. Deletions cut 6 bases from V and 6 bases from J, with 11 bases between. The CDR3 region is CAISQGTPEAFF. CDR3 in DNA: TGTGCCATCAGCCAAGGCACTCCTGAAGCTTTCTTT.

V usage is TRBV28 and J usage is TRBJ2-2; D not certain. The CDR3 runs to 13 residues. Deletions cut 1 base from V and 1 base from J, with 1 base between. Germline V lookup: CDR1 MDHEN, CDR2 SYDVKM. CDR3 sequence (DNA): TGTGCCAGCAGTTTATTGAACACCGGGGAGCTGTTTTTT. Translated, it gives CASSLLNTGELFF.

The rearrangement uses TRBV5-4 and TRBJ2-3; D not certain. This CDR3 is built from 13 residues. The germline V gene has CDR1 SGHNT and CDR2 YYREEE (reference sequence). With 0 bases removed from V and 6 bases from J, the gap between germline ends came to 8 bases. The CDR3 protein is CASSLANLDTQYF. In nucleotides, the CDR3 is TGTGCCAGCAGCTTGGCCAATCTTGATACGCAGTATTTT.

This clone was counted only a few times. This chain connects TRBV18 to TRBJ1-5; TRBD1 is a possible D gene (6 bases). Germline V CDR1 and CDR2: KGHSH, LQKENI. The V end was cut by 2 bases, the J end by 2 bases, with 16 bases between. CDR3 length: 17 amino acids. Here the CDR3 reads CASSPDTLRGGNQPQHF. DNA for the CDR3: TGTGCCAGCTCACCAGATACCCTCAGGGGAGGCAATCAGCCCCAGCATTTT.

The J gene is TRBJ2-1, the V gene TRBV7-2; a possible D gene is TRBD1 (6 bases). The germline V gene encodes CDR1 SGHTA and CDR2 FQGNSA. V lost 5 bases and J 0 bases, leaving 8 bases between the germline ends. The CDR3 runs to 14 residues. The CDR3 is CASSPTGSYNEQFF. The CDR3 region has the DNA TGTGCCAGCAGCCCGACAGGCTCCTACAATGAGCAGTTCTTC.

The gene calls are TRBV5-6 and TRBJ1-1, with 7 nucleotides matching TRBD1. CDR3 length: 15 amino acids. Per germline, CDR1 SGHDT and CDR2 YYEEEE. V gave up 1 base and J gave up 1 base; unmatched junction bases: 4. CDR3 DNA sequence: TGTGCCAGCAGCTTGAAGGACAGGAAGAACACTGAAGCTTTCTTT. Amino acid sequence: CASSLKDRKNTEAFF.

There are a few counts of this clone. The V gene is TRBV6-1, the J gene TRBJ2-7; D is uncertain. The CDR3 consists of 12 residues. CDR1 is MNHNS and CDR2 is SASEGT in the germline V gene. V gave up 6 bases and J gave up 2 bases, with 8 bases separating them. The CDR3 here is CASSAQTYEQYF. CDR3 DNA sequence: TGTGCCAGCAGCGCACAGACCTACGAGCAGTACTTC.

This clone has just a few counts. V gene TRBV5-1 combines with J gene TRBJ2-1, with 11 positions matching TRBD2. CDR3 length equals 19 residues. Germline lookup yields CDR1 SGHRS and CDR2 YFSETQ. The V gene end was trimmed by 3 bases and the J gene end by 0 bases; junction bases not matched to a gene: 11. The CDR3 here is CASSWITSGGSSSYNEQFF. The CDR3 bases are TGCGCCAGCAGCTGGATTACTAGCGGGGGATCGAGCTCCTACAATGAGCAGTTCTTC. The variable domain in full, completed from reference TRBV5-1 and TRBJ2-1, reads KAGVTQTPRYLIKTRGQQVTLSCSPISGHRSVSWYQQTPGQGLQFLFEYFSETQRNKGNFPGRFSGRQFSNSRSEMNVSTLELGDSALYLCASSWITSGGSSSYNEQFFGPGTRLTVL.

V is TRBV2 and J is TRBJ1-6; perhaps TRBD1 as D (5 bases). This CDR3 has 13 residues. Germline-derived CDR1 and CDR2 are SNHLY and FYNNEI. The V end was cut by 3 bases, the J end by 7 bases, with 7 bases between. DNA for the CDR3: TGTGCCAGCAGTGAGGGACGGAATTCACCCCTCCACTTT. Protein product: CASSEGRNSPLHF.

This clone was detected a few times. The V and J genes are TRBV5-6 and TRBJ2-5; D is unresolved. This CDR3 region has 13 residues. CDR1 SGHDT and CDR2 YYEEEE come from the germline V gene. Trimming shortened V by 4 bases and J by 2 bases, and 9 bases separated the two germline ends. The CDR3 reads CASSPIGQETQYF. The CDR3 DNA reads TGTGCCAGCAGCCCGATAGGGCAAGAGACCCAGTACTTC.

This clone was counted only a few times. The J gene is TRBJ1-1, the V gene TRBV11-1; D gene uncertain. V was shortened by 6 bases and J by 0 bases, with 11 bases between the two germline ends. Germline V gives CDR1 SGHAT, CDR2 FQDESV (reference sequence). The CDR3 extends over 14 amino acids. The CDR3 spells CASRPTLMNTEAFF. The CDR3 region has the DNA TGTGCCAGCAGACCTACCCTAATGAACACTGAAGCTTTCTTT.

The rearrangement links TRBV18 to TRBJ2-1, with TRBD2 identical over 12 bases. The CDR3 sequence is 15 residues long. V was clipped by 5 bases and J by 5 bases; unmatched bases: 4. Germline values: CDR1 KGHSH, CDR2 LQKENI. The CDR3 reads CASSSRLAGDNEQFF. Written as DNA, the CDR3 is TGTGCCAGCTCATCACGACTAGCGGGGGACAATGAGCAGTTCTTC.

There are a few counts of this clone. This CDR3 reads CASSQGQFGVGELFF. CDR3 sequence (DNA): TGTGCCAGCAGCCAAGGGCAGTTCGGGGTCGGGGAGCTGTTTTTT. The chain has TRBV14 and TRBJ2-2, with D maybe TRBD2 (5 bases). Germline-derived CDR1 and CDR2 are SGHDN and FVKESK. Trimming left V 1 base short and J 7 bases short, with 13 bases between. The CDR3 is 15 amino acids. Full variable domain (remainder filled in from reference TRBV14 and TRBJ2-2): EAGVTQFPSHSVIEKGQTVTLRCDPISGHDNLYWYRRVMGKEIKFLLHFVKESKQDESGMPNNRFLAERTGGTYSTLKVQPAELEDSGVYFCASSQGQFGVGELFFGEGSRLTVL.

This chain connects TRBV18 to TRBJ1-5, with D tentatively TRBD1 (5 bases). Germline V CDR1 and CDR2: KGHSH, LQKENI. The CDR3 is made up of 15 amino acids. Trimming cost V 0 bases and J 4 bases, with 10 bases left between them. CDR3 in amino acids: CASSPPGGGNQPQHF. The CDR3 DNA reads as TGTGCCAGCTCACCACCCGGGGGAGGGAATCAGCCCCAGCATTTT.

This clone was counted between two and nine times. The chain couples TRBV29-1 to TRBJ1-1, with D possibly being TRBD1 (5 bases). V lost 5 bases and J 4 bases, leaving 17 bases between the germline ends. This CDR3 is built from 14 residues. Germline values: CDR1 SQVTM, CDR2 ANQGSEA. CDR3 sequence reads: CSVQDTHEVTEAFF. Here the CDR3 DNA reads TGCAGCGTTCAGGACACCCACGAGGTCACTGAAGCTTTCTTT.

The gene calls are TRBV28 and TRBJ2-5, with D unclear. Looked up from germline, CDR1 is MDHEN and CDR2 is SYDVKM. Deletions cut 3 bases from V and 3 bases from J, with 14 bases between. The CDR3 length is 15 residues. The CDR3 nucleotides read TGTGCCAGCAGTTTGGGGAAGGGTGGTAAAGAGACCCAGTACTTC. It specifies CASSLGKGGKETQYF.